This T cell receptor (beta chain) appears in the sequencing data of a study of blood T cell repertoires in COVID-19. Across the whole study: Material from acute and convalescent COVID-19 was sourced from the United States, Italy and Spain. Nucleic acid was either cDNA or gDNA, and it came from T cells, B-cell-depleted T cells, or PBMCs.

Germline assignment: CDR1 SGHTA and CDR2 FQGNSA. The CDR3 loop spans 11 amino acids. V was clipped by 7 bases and J by 5 bases, with 8 bases between them. Study processing details: How many nucleated cells were present was estimated from reference gene primer amplification. Assay used: immunoSEQ multiplex PCR; TCRdb lists only in-frame clones, some missing. For V, J and clone size, that table is used; D and trimming come from the DNA. In the table there are approximately 250,000 clones, approximately 86% of which are singletons. The chain links TRBV7-2 to TRBJ2-5; possibly TRBD2 for D (5 bases). Sequenced: peripheral blood. The clonotype comes from a man in his forties or fifties with active or convalescent COVID-19. CDR3 amino acids: CASTRRETQYF. DNA for the CDR3: TGTGCCAGCACGCGGAGGGAGACCCAGTACTTC.